These 17 T cell receptor beta chains share one sample of origin, sequenced in a study of blood T cell repertoires in COVID-19. Some clones are missing from TCRdb's copy, which holds only in-frame ones; the method was immunoSEQ multiplex PCR. In the table there are a few hundred thousand clones, 65% to 90% of which are singletons. The specimen was PBMCs or T cells enriched from blood (not recorded which). The receptors were gathered from a woman aged 25 to 45 who had been exposed to COVID-19.

This clone was detected once. The rearrangement links TRBV6-1 to TRBJ2-3; tentatively, D is TRBD1 (5 bases). Trimming pared 0 bases from V and 1 base from J, leaving 8 bases between. The CDR3 sequence is 15 residues long. The germline V gene has CDR1 MNHNS and CDR2 SASEGT. CDR3: CASSEAGAGTDTQYF. The CDR3 DNA is TGTGCCAGCAGTGAAGCAGGGGCCGGCACAGATACGCAGTATTTT.

The J gene is TRBJ2-1, the V gene TRBV10-3, with D possibly matching TRBD2 (5 bases). The CDR3 runs to 16 residues. The germline V gene has CDR1 ENHRY and CDR2 SYGVKD. V lost 6 bases, J lost 0 bases, and 15 bases lay in between. The CDR3 reads CAIRMEERSSYNEQFF. CDR3 bases: TGTGCCATCAGAATGGAGGAAAGGAGCTCCTACAATGAGCAGTTCTTC.

The table lists this clone with many counts. The chain has TRBV11-3 and TRBJ1-4; a weak D match, TRBD1 (6 bases). V was clipped by 2 bases and J by 0 bases, with 16 bases between them. The CDR3 covers 18 residues. The V gene's germline CDR1 is SGHNT and CDR2 YENEEA. The CDR3 nucleotides are TGTGCCAGCAGCTTACAGGGGAAAACTTTTGCAACTAATGAAAAACTGTTTTTT. Its translation: CASSLQGKTFATNEKLFF.

This clone was counted between two and nine times. This chain uses TRBV27 with TRBJ1-6; no clear D gene. Trimming pared 5 bases from V and 3 bases from J, leaving 23 bases between. Germline CDR1 is MNHEY and CDR2 is SMNVEV (reference sequence). This CDR3 comprises 19 residues. The CDR3 bases are TGTGCCAGCAGTCCCCCATCTGGCTCCGCGGGCAACTATAATTCACCCCTCCACTTT. It codes for CASSPPSGSAGNYNSPLHF.

Remarks on this clone: A single base separates this from a much larger clone, so it may be a read error. Other DNA sequences within the sample encode an identical CDR3. The genes are TRBV19 and TRBJ1-1, with TRBD1 as a possible D gene (5 bases). Trimming pared 3 bases from V and 1 base from J, leaving 6 bases between. This CDR3 is built from 13 residues. In germline, CDR1 is LNHDA, CDR2 SQIVND (reference sequence). CDR3 in DNA: TGTGCCAGTAGTATTACAGGGAACACTGAAGCTTTCTTT. As protein: CASSITGNTEAFF. The whole variable domain, filled in from reference TRBV19 and TRBJ1-1, reads DGGITQSPKYLFRKEGQNVTLSCEQNLNHDAMYWYRQDPGQGLRLIYYSQIVNDFQKGDIAEGYSVSREKKESFPLTVTSAQKNPTAFYLCASSITGNTEAFFGQGTRLTVV.

This chain joins TRBV13 and TRBJ2-1, with TRBD2 identical over 10 bases. Germline V CDR1 and CDR2: PRHDT, FYEKMQ (reference sequence). J lost 3 bases, V lost 6 bases, and 5 bases had no gene match. This CDR3 has 15 residues. CDR3 DNA sequence: TGTGCCAGCAGTCCCCTAGCGGGGGTCTACAATGAGCAGTTCTTC. Protein product: CASSPLAGVYNEQFF.

J is TRBJ1-5 and V is TRBV27; 10 bases are shared with TRBD1. This CDR3 is 15 amino acids long. The junction had 4 bases not matched to a gene; V was cut back by 1 base and J by 7 bases. The V gene's germline CDR1 is MNHEY and CDR2 SMNVEV (reference sequence). CDR3 nucleotides: TGTGCCAGCAGTTTATATCGGGACAGGGGACAGCCCCAGCATTTT. Protein product: CASSLYRDRGQPQHF.

This sequence joins TRBV5-8 and TRBJ2-2, with D possibly matching TRBD2 (5 bases). Trimming left V 2 bases short and J 3 bases short, with 11 bases between. The CDR3 spans 15 residues. Germline V gives CDR1 SGHTS, CDR2 YDEGEE. CDR3: CASSFDLRDTGELFF. Written as DNA, the CDR3 is TGTGCCAGCAGCTTCGACCTGAGGGACACCGGGGAGCTGTTTTTT.

This sequence joins TRBV2 and TRBJ1-5, with 8 bases matching TRBD1. CDR3 length: 14 residues. Germline CDR1 is SNHLY and CDR2 is FYNNEI. V was pared by 6 bases and J by 7 bases, with 8 bases of the junction left unmatched. CDR3 in amino acids: CASSGQGAEQPQHF. CDR3 coding DNA: TGTGCCAGCAGCGGGCAGGGGGCAGAACAGCCCCAGCATTTT.

The gene calls are TRBV7-2 and TRBJ2-7, with 11 bases that match TRBD1. The junction had 8 bases not matched to a gene; V was cut back by 5 bases and J by 5 bases. The CDR3 covers 15 residues. Germline CDR1 is SGHTA and CDR2 is FQGNSA. CDR3 region: CASSPLWDRGDEQYF. The CDR3 nucleotides are TGTGCCAGCAGCCCTCTGTGGGACAGGGGGGACGAGCAGTACTTC.

The chain has TRBV10-3 and TRBJ1-3, with a tentative D call TRBD1 (5 bases). Trimming took off 6 bases at V and 0 bases at J, with 9 bases between the two ends. The CDR3 length is 14 residues. Germline lookup yields CDR1 ENHRY and CDR2 SYGVKD. CDR3 sequence (DNA): TGTGCCATCAGCTTGACAGACTCTGGAAACACCATATATTTT. This gives the protein CAISLTDSGNTIYF.

This sequence joins TRBV12-3 or TRBV12-4 and TRBJ1-1; D gene uncertain. The CDR3 is made up of 13 amino acids. V lost 1 base to trimming and J lost 6 bases, with 9 bases between them. The CDR3 is CASSLVGRAEAFF. CDR3 sequence (DNA): TGTGCCAGCAGTTTAGTTGGGCGGGCTGAAGCTTTCTTT.

Only one count was recorded for this clone. The chain combines TRBV20-1 with TRBJ1-4, with TRBD1 identical over 8 bases. CDR3 length: 15 amino acids. V trimming: 3 bases; J trimming: 3 bases; junction bases outside the gene matches: 6. CDR1 is DFQATT, CDR2 SNEGSKA, per germline (reference sequence). CDR3 nucleotide sequence: TGCAGTGCTAGTGGGGCAGGGGGCTCTAATGAAAAACTGTTTTTT. Translation gives CSASGAGGSNEKLFF.

This chain uses TRBV28 with TRBJ1-2, with TRBD1 matching 7 bases. J lost 4 bases, V lost 2 bases, and 4 bases had no gene match. The CDR3 consists of 14 residues. The V gene's germline CDR1 is MDHEN and CDR2 SYDVKM. As DNA, the CDR3 is TGTGCCAGCAGTTTAGAACAGGGGTTCTATGGCTACACCTTC. Its translation is CASSLEQGFYGYTF.

This clone was counted between two and nine times. CDR3 sequence (DNA): TGTGCCACCACCCAGGATACGAACACCGGGGAGCTGTTTTTT. This translates into CATTQDTNTGELFF. V usage is TRBV24-1 and J usage is TRBJ2-2; D is undetermined. There are 14 residues in the CDR3. The V gene's germline CDR1 is KGHDR and CDR2 SFDVKD. Trimming removed 8 bases from V and 0 bases from J, with 9 bases in between.

This chain uses TRBV7-6 with TRBJ2-7, with 10 bases matching TRBD2. The CDR3 runs 16 residues. With 1 base clipped from V and 2 bases from J, the junction kept 5 bases outside the gene matches. CDR1 is SGHVS and CDR2 is FNYEAQ in the germline V gene. CDR3 coding DNA: TGTGCCAGCAGCTTAGTTAGCGGGGGGTCCACCTACGAGCAGTACTTC. Its translation is CASSLVSGGSTYEQYF.

This chain links TRBV4-1 with TRBJ1-1, with TRBD1 matching over 7 bases. The CDR3 contains 14 residues. The V gene end was trimmed by 5 bases and the J gene end by 3 bases; junction bases not matched to a gene: 6. Per germline, CDR1 MGHRA and CDR2 YSYEKL. The CDR3 region has the DNA TGCGCCAGCAGCTCCCAGGGGGACGACACTGAAGCTTTCTTT. Amino acids: CASSSQGDDTEAFF.